The 25 T cell receptor beta chains presented below share a single source sample, sequenced in a study of T cells in Graves' hyperthyroidism and ophthalmopathy. It was RNA transcripts that yielded the amplified TCR beta CDR3 regions. The HTBI primer set served for first-round RT-PCR of the TCR CDR3. Each CDR3 protein is one row after TCRdb ran MiXCR on the multiplex PCR reads. The sample has about 700,000 distinct CDR3 sequences, about 15% seen once; the top ten hold 10%. The sample taken for sequencing was blood. The receptors were sampled from a woman between 18 and 30 years old with Graves' hyperthyroidism.

CDR3 region: CSAEDSEAFF. The CDR3 nucleotides are TGCAGTGCAGAGGACAGTGAAGCTTTCTTT. The rearrangement links TRBV20-1 to TRBJ1-1, with a weak D call TRBD1 (6 bases). The CDR3 has 10 residues. Per germline, CDR1 DFQATT and CDR2 SNEGSKA (reference sequence). The V gene lost 6 bases and the J gene lost 7 bases, with 9 bases spanning the gap.

The DNA for the CDR3 is TGCGCCCCTCCGAACACAGATACGCAGTATTTT. Translation: CAPPNTDTQYF. The chain joins TRBV10-1 to TRBJ2-3; unclear D gene. Germline V lookup: CDR1 WNHNN, CDR2 SYGVQD (reference sequence). V was shortened by 11 bases and J by 2 bases, with 8 bases between the two germline ends. The CDR3 consists of 11 residues.

This clonotype showed up just a few times. The chain joins TRBV30 to TRBJ1-5; D unclear. The germline V gene encodes CDR1 GTSNPN and CDR2 SVGIG (reference sequence). There are 13 residues in the CDR3. The ends were cut back, 4 bases at V and 3 bases at J, with 10 bases in the middle. The CDR3: CAWNPGFNQPQHF. The CDR3 DNA reads TGTGCCTGGAATCCGGGATTCAATCAGCCCCAGCATTTT.

This clonotype has a handful of counts. A much larger clone sits a single nucleotide away, making a read error possible. The chain carries TRBV5-1 and TRBJ1-4; 7 bases align to TRBD1. The trim removed 2 bases at V and 5 bases at J, leaving 3 bases unmatched. Germline lookup yields CDR1 SGHRS and CDR2 YFSETQ. The length of the CDR3 is 14 residues. The CDR3 region has the DNA TGCGCCAGCAGCTTCCAGACAGGGAATGAAAAACTGTTTTTT. It specifies CASSFQTGNEKLFF.

Many counts were recorded for this clonotype. This chain links TRBV30 with TRBJ1-1; 7 bases map to TRBD1. This CDR3 has 15 amino acids. V shed 8 bases, J shed 1 base, and the junction held 13 bases outside the gene matches. CDR1 and CDR2 from the germline V gene are GTSNPN and SVGIG (reference sequence). The CDR3 sequence: CAHQLPGQPNTEAFF. Written as DNA, the CDR3 is TGTGCCCATCAATTACCGGGACAGCCGAACACTGAAGCTTTCTTT.

This clonotype was found a few times. The chain combines TRBV15 with TRBJ2-1, with 8 bases matching TRBD1. The CDR3 totals 16 residues. Trimming removed 6 bases from V and 5 bases from J; junction bases left unmatched: 12. Germline V gene sequence: CDR1 LNHNV, CDR2 YYDKDF (reference sequence). The CDR3 DNA sequence: TGTGCCACCAGTCCGCGTACAGGGGGGAAAAACAATGAGCAGTTCTTC. It codes for CATSPRTGGKNNEQFF.

The chain employs TRBV15 and TRBJ1-2; 8 bases map to TRBD1. The V segment lost 0 bases and the J segment 7 bases; nucleotides outside the gene matches: 7. The germline V gene has CDR1 LNHNV and CDR2 YYDKDF (reference sequence). The CDR3 runs to 15 residues. The CDR3 here is CATSREGRGLGGYTF. CDR3 bases: TGTGCCACCAGCAGAGAGGGCAGGGGGCTCGGTGGCTACACCTTC. The full variable domain, rest sourced from reference TRBV15 and TRBJ1-2, is DAMVIQNPRYQVTQFGKPVTLSCSQTLNHNVMYWYQQKSSQAPKLLFHYYDKDFNNEADTPDNFQSRRPNTSFCFLDIRSPGLGDTAMYLCATSREGRGLGGYTFGSGTRLTVV.

The sample holds a few counts of this clonotype. This chain uses TRBV5-6 with TRBJ2-3, with 8 positions matching TRBD1. CDR1 is SGHDT and CDR2 is YYEEEE in the germline V gene. The CDR3 spans 14 residues. V lost 4 bases to trimming and J lost 2 bases; unmatched junction nucleotides: 3. Written as DNA, the CDR3 is TGTGCCAGCAGCATGGACAGGGACACAGATACGCAGTATTTT. It codes for CASSMDRDTDTQYF.

The chain recombines TRBV4-3 with TRBJ1-1, with D hard to call. The CDR3 runs to 16 residues. CDR1 is LGHNA and CDR2 is YSLEER in the germline V gene. The ends were cut back, 0 bases at V and 0 bases at J, with 11 bases in the middle. CDR3 nucleotide sequence: TGCGCCAGCAGCCAAGATACGAGGACCATGAACACTGAAGCTTTCTTT. Residues: CASSQDTRTMNTEAFF.

This clonotype has at least ten counts. J is TRBJ1-6 and V is TRBV2, with a tentative D call TRBD1 (6 bases). Trimming took 6 bases from V and 8 from J, leaving 11 bases between them. Germline V CDR1 and CDR2: SNHLY, FYNNEI. This CDR3 has 13 residues. The CDR3 bases are TGTGCCAGCAGGGACAGCCCCGATTCACCCCTCCACTTT. It specifies CASRDSPDSPLHF.

This clonotype was seen at least ten times. The chain couples TRBV5-8 to TRBJ2-5, with D possibly matching TRBD2 (5 bases). The germline V and J ends were trimmed by 1 base and 5 bases, with 21 bases remaining between them. This CDR3 has 17 amino acids. Germline V lookup: CDR1 SGHTS, CDR2 YDEGEE. This chain's CDR3 is CASSLSRVRAPVETQYF. The CDR3 DNA follows: TGTGCCAGCAGCTTGAGTCGGGTGCGGGCGCCGGTCGAGACCCAGTACTTC.

This clonotype was recorded only once. A much bigger clone sits one base away, suggesting this may be a read error. The V and J genes are TRBV13 and TRBJ2-3; D is unclear. Gene TRBJ1-5 matches the end of the DNA better, so the J call may be wrong. The CDR3 covers 18 residues. The germline gives CDR1 PRHDT, CDR2 FYEKMQ (reference sequence). CDR3 sequence reads: CASSLGFMRASRTDTQHF. DNA for the CDR3: TGTGCCAGCAGCTTAGGATTCATGAGGGCTAGCCGCACAGATACGCAGCATTTT.

This sequence joins TRBV18 and TRBJ2-2, with 9 bases that match TRBD2. Trimming took 4 bases from V and 12 from J; bases not matched to a gene: 18. The CDR3 runs to 17 residues. Per germline, CDR1 KGHSH and CDR2 LQKENI. In nucleotides, the CDR3 is TGTGCCAGCTCACGAGGGACGACGGGACTAGCTTCTGGTCAGCTGTTTTTT. This codes for CASSRGTTGLASGQLFF. The full variable domain, rest sourced from reference TRBV18 and TRBJ2-2, is NAGVMQNPRHLVRRRGQEARLRCSPMKGHSHVYWYRQLPEEGLKFMVYLQKENIIDESGMPKERFSAEFPKEGPSILRIQQVVRGDSAAYFCASSRGTTGLASGQLFFGEGSRLTVL.

V and J are TRBV30 and TRBJ1-5; possibly TRBD1 for D (5 bases). Germline V lookup: CDR1 GTSNPN, CDR2 SVGIG (reference sequence). Trimming removed 0 bases at V and 7 bases at J, with 10 bases between. The CDR3 length is 13 residues. In nucleotides, the CDR3 is TGTGCCTGGAGTGTAGAATGGGGGCAGCCCCAGCATTTT. It specifies CAWSVEWGQPQHF.

The J gene is TRBJ1-6, the V gene TRBV18; TRBD1 aligns across 8 bases. CDR1 and CDR2 from the germline V gene are KGHSH and LQKENI. This CDR3 spans 16 amino acids. With V trimmed by 3 bases and J by 11 bases, 12 bases remained unmatched. CDR3 sequence reads: CASSPGQVDNGPPLHF. The CDR3 DNA reads TGTGCCAGCTCACCGGGACAGGTTGATAACGGTCCACCCCTCCACTTT. Combining the CDR3 with reference TRBV18 and TRBJ1-6 gives the whole variable domain NAGVMQNPRHLVRRRGQEARLRCSPMKGHSHVYWYRQLPEEGLKFMVYLQKENIIDESGMPKERFSAEFPKEGPSILRIQQVVRGDSAAYFCASSPGQVDNGPPLHFGNGTRLTVT.

The chain employs TRBV7-3 and TRBJ2-1, with TRBD2 matching over 10 bases. Germline-derived CDR1 and CDR2 are SGHTA and FQGTGA. The CDR3 runs 16 residues. V shed 1 base and J 8 bases; nucleotides not matched to a gene: 8. Here the CDR3 reads CASSLRGLAGADEQFF. In DNA, the CDR3 is TGTGCCAGCAGCTTAAGGGGGCTAGCGGGAGCGGATGAGCAGTTCTTC.

This clonotype was seen a handful of times. This rearrangement joins TRBV19 to TRBJ2-3; 7 bases match TRBD1. The V segment lost 5 bases and the J segment 6 bases; nucleotides outside the gene matches: 8. Germline CDR1 reads LNHDA; CDR2 reads SQIVND (reference sequence). This CDR3 region has 14 residues. The CDR3 region is CASSLTRTGDTQYF. CDR3 DNA sequence: TGTGCCAGTAGTCTGACTCGGACAGGCGATACGCAGTATTTT.

At least ten counts were recorded for this clonotype. The V gene is TRBV28, the J gene TRBJ2-1; 10 bases align to TRBD2. V lost 6 bases to trimming and J lost 0 bases; unmatched junction nucleotides: 2. The CDR3 has 15 residues. From germline, CDR1 is MDHEN and CDR2 SYDVKM. The CDR3 DNA sequence: TGTGCCAGCAGAAGCGGGAGGGCCTCCTACAATGAGCAGTTCTTC. Encoded protein: CASRSGRASYNEQFF.

There are many counts of this clonotype. The chain combines TRBV18 with TRBJ1-2; 7 bases fit TRBD1. Germline V gene sequence: CDR1 KGHSH, CDR2 LQKENI. Germline trimming cut 2 bases from V and 6 bases from J; bases unmatched to any gene: 12. The length of the CDR3 is 16 residues. As DNA, the CDR3 is TGTGCCAGCTCACCAGTAGCACAGACAGGGAGAAATGGCTACACCTTC. Its protein product is CASSPVAQTGRNGYTF. Complete variable domain (other parts from reference TRBV18 and TRBJ1-2): NAGVMQNPRHLVRRRGQEARLRCSPMKGHSHVYWYRQLPEEGLKFMVYLQKENIIDESGMPKERFSAEFPKEGPSILRIQQVVRGDSAAYFCASSPVAQTGRNGYTFGSGTRLTVV.

This clonotype was observed many times. The chain is built from TRBV12-3 or TRBV12-4 and TRBJ2-1, with unresolved D. V was clipped by 3 bases and J by 7 bases, with 19 bases between them. The CDR3 extends over 16 amino acids. CDR3 in amino acids: CASSFPGPGLLNEQFF. DNA for the CDR3: TGTGCCAGCAGTTTCCCAGGTCCCGGCCTTTTGAATGAGCAGTTCTTC.

This clonotype was seen at least ten times. The J gene is TRBJ1-1, the V gene TRBV5-1, with 10 bases matching TRBD1. This CDR3 spans 14 amino acids. CDR1 and CDR2 (germline): SGHRS, YFSETQ. With 4 bases clipped from V and 8 bases from J, the junction kept 8 bases outside the gene matches. This CDR3 reads CASSPGDRGGEAFF. DNA for the CDR3: TGCGCCAGCAGCCCTGGGGACAGGGGAGGGGAAGCTTTCTTT.

This chain's CDR3 is CAIGQGINTEAFF. CDR3 bases: TGTGCCATCGGACAGGGGATTAACACTGAAGCTTTCTTT. J is TRBJ1-1 and V is TRBV6-2 or TRBV6-3; 9 nucleotides line up with TRBD1. From germline, CDR1 is MNHEY and CDR2 SVGEGT. The CDR3 has 13 amino acids. With 10 bases clipped from V and 2 bases from J, the junction kept 5 bases outside the gene matches.

This clonotype was counted many times. The V call is TRBV6-5, the J call TRBJ1-5, with D unresolved. The CDR3 has 17 amino acids. Germline CDR1 reads MNHEY; CDR2 reads SVGAGI. V shed 0 bases and J shed 1 base, with 13 bases lying between them. The CDR3 DNA reads as TGTGCCAGCAGTTACTCGGCGGAACCCGGGAGCAATCAGCCCCAGCATTTT. Its protein is CASSYSAEPGSNQPQHF.

This clonotype appeared many times. V usage is TRBV6-5 and J usage is TRBJ2-2; 9 nucleotides match TRBD2. Germline V gene sequence: CDR1 MNHEY, CDR2 SVGAGI. After removal of 0 bases from V and 7 bases from J, the junction contained 12 bases not matched to a gene. This CDR3 has 18 residues. The CDR3 protein is CASSYSIIAGGPHGELFF. In DNA form, the CDR3 reads TGTGCCAGCAGTTACTCGATTATCGCGGGAGGGCCTCACGGGGAGCTGTTTTTT.

This clonotype was detected many times. The rearrangement joins TRBV11-1 to TRBJ2-7; no firm D call. This CDR3 has 14 amino acids. In germline, CDR1 is SGHAT, CDR2 FQDESV (reference sequence). The V gene lost 5 bases and the J gene lost 2 bases, with 13 bases spanning the gap. CDR3 nucleotide sequence: TGTGCCAGCAGCGTTGGAAGTCATCCCTACGAGCAGTACTTC. Its protein is CASSVGSHPYEQYF.